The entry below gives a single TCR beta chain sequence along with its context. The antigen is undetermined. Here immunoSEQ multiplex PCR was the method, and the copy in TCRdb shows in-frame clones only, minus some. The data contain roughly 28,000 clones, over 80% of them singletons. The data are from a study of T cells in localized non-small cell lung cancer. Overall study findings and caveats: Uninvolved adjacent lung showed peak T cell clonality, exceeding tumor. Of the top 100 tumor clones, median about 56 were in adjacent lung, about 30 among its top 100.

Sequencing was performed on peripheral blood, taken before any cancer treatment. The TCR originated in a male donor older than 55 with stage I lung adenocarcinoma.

The CDR3 DNA follows: TGTGCTATTAACAGCCCTGGAAACACCATATATTTT. Its protein is CAINSPGNTIYF. This chain uses TRBV6-5 with TRBJ1-3; no definite D call. The CDR3 extends over 12 amino acids. Germline V gene data show CDR1 as MNHEY and CDR2 as SVGAGI.